A selection of T cell receptor beta chains follows, all from one sample in a study of blood T cell repertoires in COVID-19. Assay: immunoSEQ multiplex PCR; the TCRdb copy retains only in-frame clones and omits some. The data show around 160,000 clones, approximately 86% seen once. The specimen sequenced was peripheral blood. The receptors here all came from a woman aged 40 to 49 with active or convalescent COVID-19. Each CDR3 is given with its conserved first and last residue.

V	J	CDR3
TRBV3-1/TRBV3-2	TRBJ2-3	CASSPRAGGQDTQYF
TRBV6-2/TRBV6-3	TRBJ1-5	CASSYSLGQGRRQPQHF
TRBV21-1	TRBJ2-1	CASSISRLAGTYNEQFF
TRBV6-5	TRBJ1-2	CASSSTANYGYTF
TRBV2	TRBJ1-2	CASSYDRETYGYTF
TRBV3-1/TRBV3-2	TRBJ2-1	CASSQVAAGEQFF
TRBV7-2	TRBJ2-5	CASSSWSGLSQETQYF
TRBV29-1	TRBJ1-2	CSVEDRGGSTYGYTF
TRBV5-1	TRBJ2-1	CASSLAGSTEYNEQFF
TRBV18	TRBJ1-1	CASSPQGMNTEAFF
TRBV3-1/TRBV3-2	TRBJ1-4	CASSQQRPRAATNEKLFF
TRBV28	TRBJ2-7	CASSLKSGGHSYEQYF
TRBV7-9	TRBJ1-2	CASSLGDGTGVQGYTF
TRBV19	TRBJ2-2	CASKRGLDRRTGELFF
TRBV5-8	TRBJ1-1	CASSPRGLGEAFF
TRBV24-1	TRBJ1-5	CATMAHQPQHF
TRBV2	TRBJ1-2	CASRAGLAGRYGYTF
TRBV5-6	TRBJ2-4	CASSFDAVAKNIQYF
TRBV11-2	TRBJ2-2	CASSPRLRPRKGDTGELFF
TRBV5-4	TRBJ2-1	CASSPAGVNNEQFF
TRBV28	TRBJ2-7	CASSLPGRVYEQYF
TRBV6-5	TRBJ1-2	CASSGSGTGDYGYTF
TRBV5-1	TRBJ1-5	CASSLGPDQPQHF
TRBV14	TRBJ1-6	CASSRTGVDNSPLHF
TRBV11-2	TRBJ2-1	CASSLKVRPSVGNEQFF
TRBV27	TRBJ2-7	CASSPSRGVSSYEQYF
TRBV4-1	TRBJ2-7	CASSRAGMGPIDPYEQYF
TRBV5-1	TRBJ1-6	CASTRQGPYNSPLHF
TRBV11-2	TRBJ1-6	CASSLALGGTNSPLHF
TRBV6-5	TRBJ1-2	CASSYSRMAVGYTF
TRBV7-9	TRBJ2-7	CASSTPQGAYEQYF
TRBV11-2	TRBJ1-6	CASSSQGYYNLHF
TRBV7-9	TRBJ1-1	CASSFGSYTEAFF
TRBV19	TRBJ2-1	CASSPDPGLYNEQFF
TRBV2	TRBJ1-1	CASSVWGGPEAFF
TRBV20-1	TRBJ1-1	CSARGPTEAFF
TRBV5-1	TRBJ2-7	CASSLGTGPTYEQYF
TRBV28	TRBJ1-3	CASSLWVLGTGNTIYF
TRBV7-9	TRBJ1-2	CASSRADNPTNYGYTF
TRBV10-3	TRBJ1-4	CAISESTEGLFF
TRBV27	TRBJ1-3	CASSTTGAAGNTIYF
TRBV24-1	TRBJ2-1	CATSESQGSNEQFF
TRBV5-1	TRBJ2-7	CASSSSPGYEQYF
TRBV3-1/TRBV3-2	TRBJ2-1	CASSQERTGSLFDEQFF
TRBV11-2	TRBJ2-7	CASSLALFGRGHEQYF